The clone carrying this TCR beta chain was observed a single time. No antigen is known for it. Germline values: CDR1 SGHTA, CDR2 FQGTGA. Between the trimmed V and J ends, which lost 4 bases and 2 bases, there was a span of 12 bases. This CDR3 region has 15 residues. This sample was taken from a study of shared clonotypes between healthy human individuals. Measured with immunoSEQ multiplex PCR; TCRdb has only the in-frame clones, and not every one. Of around 980,000 clones listed, around three quarters are singletons. Study results and limitations: Roughly 5% of naive CD4 clonotypes were common to a few donors. Larger estimated richness was generally seen in naive subsets than in memory subsets. Sampling included only blood; tissue repertoires likely differ.

Sequencing was carried out using memory CD4+ T cells from PBMCs. Regarding subset: CD45RA-negative fraction. The genes are TRBV7-3 and TRBJ1-3; D is perhaps TRBD1 (5 bases). The receptor's source is a man aged 18 to 29 in good health. Some clones in this sample may be carry-over from other donors' samples. The CDR3, as DNA: TGTGCCAGCAGCTCGTCGGGACCTCCTGGAAACACCATATATTTT. Protein product: CASSSSGPPGNTIYF.